This TCR beta chain was sequenced in a study of T cells in Graves' hyperthyroidism and ophthalmopathy. From germline, CDR1 is SGHTA and CDR2 FQGNSA. CDR3 length: 14 amino acids. The V gene lost 3 bases and the J gene lost 10 bases, with 13 bases spanning the gap. The table lists this clonotype with many counts. Researchers amplified the TCR beta CDR3 regions from RNA transcripts. A set of HTBI primers served as the primers for a first-round RT-PCR of the TCR CDR3. MiXCR, run by TCRdb on the multiplex PCR reads, gives a single entry per CDR3 protein. This table has around 600,000 distinct CDR3 sequences, about 14% appearing once.

The chain carries TRBV7-2 and TRBJ1-6; D is undetermined. Sequencing was done on a sample of blood. The TCR was taken from a woman aged 45-60 years with Graves' ophthalmopathy. CDR3: CASSFWIAESPLHF. The CDR3 coding sequence is TGTGCCAGCAGCTTTTGGATAGCAGAGTCACCCCTCCACTTT.